This T cell receptor beta chain was retrieved from a study of CD8+CD57+ T cells in acquired aplastic anemia. TCR beta VDJ combinations and CDR3 sequences were profiled from genomic DNA. TCRdb reprocessed the reads with MiXCR, giving one entry per CDR3 protein. The sample includes approximately 160,000 distinct CDR3 sequences, roughly 50% seen only once; the top ten take 3% to 4%. Individuals selected for sequencing had exhibited CD8+CD57+ cell expansion on flow cytometry. This CDR3 has 14 amino acids. V dropped 6 bases and J dropped 11 bases, with 17 bases sitting between them. This clonotype was detected a few times. A clone one base away is much larger, so this may be a read error.

The J gene is TRBJ1-6, the V gene TRBV12-3 or TRBV12-4; no clear D. The sample comprised sorted CD4+, CD8+, or CD8+CD57+ T cells (not recorded which) from PBMCs. This clonotype originated in a human donor with aplastic anemia. CDR3 nucleotide sequence: TGTGCCAGCAGGGAGACGAGAACGTCTCCACCCCTCCACTTT. It specifies CASRETRTSPPLHF.